These 20 T cell receptor beta chains came from one sample sequenced in a study of identical twins. TCRdb reprocessed the 5' RACE reads with MiXCR, giving one entry per CDR3 protein. The table includes under 350,000 distinct CDR3 sequences, roughly 9.8% detected once. This sample also appeared in a second study, on yellow fever vaccine responses in identical twins.

The sequencing sample was made of CD8+ T cells sorted from blood. The receptors come from a woman aged 18-29 years in good health.

This chain's CDR3 is CASSEPQGVETQYF. Written as DNA, the CDR3 is TGCGCCAGCAGTGAGCCACAGGGTGTGGAGACCCAGTACTTC. The genes are TRBV10-2 and TRBJ2-5, with D possibly matching TRBD1 (6 bases). V dropped 2 bases and J dropped 5 bases, with 12 bases sitting between them. The length of the CDR3 is 14 residues. CDR1 WSHSY and CDR2 SAAADI come from the germline V gene.

CDR3 DNA: TGTGCCAGCAGTTACTCTACGACCGGGACAGATTACGAGCAGTACTTC. Its protein product is CASSYSTTGTDYEQYF. The rearrangement joins TRBV6-5 to TRBJ2-7; TRBD1 matches 7 bases. The junction had 9 bases not matched to a gene; V was cut back by 0 bases and J by 4 bases. Germline loops: CDR1 MNHEY, CDR2 SVGAGI. CDR3 size: 16 residues.

The chain has TRBV4-2 and TRBJ2-6; D remains unclear. The germline V gene has CDR1 LGHNA and CDR2 YNFKEQ. V was trimmed by 0 bases and J by 0 bases, leaving 6 bases between them. The CDR3 spans 16 residues. CDR3 sequence (DNA): TGTGCCAGCAGCCAAGATCGGGCCTCTGGGGCCAACGTCCTGACTTTC. It codes for CASSQDRASGANVLTF.

This clonotype was picked up many times. The chain uses TRBV18 and TRBJ2-1; TRBD1 might be the D (6 bases). In germline, CDR1 is KGHSH, CDR2 LQKENI. This CDR3 is 13 amino acids long. V lost 4 bases and J 4 bases, leaving 8 bases between the germline ends. CDR3 loop: CASSQTGYNEQFF. The DNA for the CDR3 is TGTGCCAGCTCACAGACAGGATACAATGAGCAGTTCTTC.

This clonotype was observed at least ten times. This rearrangement joins TRBV3-1 to TRBJ1-5, with D unclear. Germline CDR1 is LGHDT and CDR2 is YNNKEL (reference sequence). There are 15 residues in the CDR3. V was trimmed by 0 bases and J by 7 bases, leaving 13 bases between them. CDR3 in DNA: TGTGCCAGCAGCCAAGACTCGTCGGCTCGACAGCCCCAGCATTTT. Residues: CASSQDSSARQPQHF.

The genes are TRBV7-8 and TRBJ1-3; tentatively, D is TRBD1 (5 bases). The germline V and J ends were trimmed by 0 bases and 0 bases, with 15 bases remaining between them. CDR3 length: 18 residues. From germline, CDR1 is SGHVS and CDR2 FQNEAQ. The DNA for the CDR3 is TGTGCCAGCAGCTTAGCGGCGGGGCCCGTGGTCTCTGGAAACACCATATATTTT. Protein sequence: CASSLAAGPVVSGNTIYF. Supplemented by reference TRBV7-8 and TRBJ1-3, the full variable domain reads GAGVSQSPRYKVAKRGQDVALRCDPISGHVSLFWYQQALGQGPEFLTYFQNEAQLDKSGLPSDRFFAERPEGSVSTLKIQRTQQEDSAVYLCASSLAAGPVVSGNTIYFGEGSWLTVV.

This clonotype was observed many times. The chain joins TRBV29-1 to TRBJ2-7; D is perhaps TRBD2 (6 bases). This CDR3 is built from 16 residues. V was cut by 5 bases and J by 0 bases, with 20 bases left in between. Germline V CDR1 and CDR2: SQVTM, ANQGSEA. DNA of the CDR3: TGCAGCGTTAACCTCCGGGACTCCCCCCTCTCCTACGAGCAGTACTTC. Its protein product is CSVNLRDSPLSYEQYF.

This clonotype was counted ten times or more. The chain recombines TRBV4-1 with TRBJ2-2; the match to TRBD2 covers 10 bases. After removal of 6 bases from V and 0 bases from J, the junction contained 4 bases not matched to a gene. This CDR3 has 16 amino acids. Germline CDR1 and CDR2: MGHRA and YSYEKL. CDR3 coding DNA: TGCGCCAGCAGAAACACTAGCGGGGCGAACACCGGGGAGCTGTTTTTT. It specifies CASRNTSGANTGELFF.

The table lists this clonotype with a few counts. The rearrangement joins TRBV6-5 to TRBJ2-2; D call uncertain. V dropped 2 bases and J dropped 0 bases, with 4 bases sitting between them. The CDR3 length is 14 residues. Germline CDR1 MNHEY, CDR2 SVGAGI. CDR3 nucleotides: TGTGCCAGCAGTTACGCGTCGAACACCGGGGAGCTGTTTTTT. It translates to CASSYASNTGELFF.

This clonotype occurred many times. CDR3 sequence (DNA): TGTGCCAGCAGCTCTGGGACAGGGATCTCCTACAATGAGCAGTTCTTC. Translation: CASSSGTGISYNEQFF. The J gene is TRBJ2-1, the V gene TRBV7-9, with 9 bases matching TRBD1. The CDR3 sequence is 16 residues long. Germline CDR1 and CDR2: SEHNR and FQNEAQ (reference sequence). V shed 4 bases, J shed 0 bases, and the junction held 4 bases outside the gene matches.

This chain links TRBV3-1 with TRBJ2-3; no firm D call. Germline V CDR1 and CDR2: LGHDT, YNNKEL (reference sequence). Trimming shortened V by 3 bases and J by 2 bases, and 12 bases separated the two germline ends. This CDR3 has 15 residues. Here the CDR3 DNA reads TGTGCCAGCAGCCAGGACCCTCACTCCACAGATACGCAGTATTTT. It translates to CASSQDPHSTDTQYF.

This clonotype was observed many times. The V call is TRBV10-3, the J call TRBJ2-1; 8 bases match TRBD1. Germline assignment: CDR1 ENHRY and CDR2 SYGVKD. The CDR3 is 15 residues long. V lost 8 bases, J lost 4 bases, and 10 bases stayed unmatched. The CDR3 bases are TGTGCCATCTATCAGCCAGGGGGCCTGTACAATGAGCAGTTCTTC. Amino acid sequence: CAIYQPGGLYNEQFF.

This clonotype was observed a handful of times. CDR3 sequence: CASSEWTGGTEAFF. The CDR3 DNA is TGTGCCAGCAGTGAATGGACGGGGGGCACTGAAGCTTTCTTT. The chain employs TRBV2 and TRBJ1-1; a weak D match, TRBD1 (5 bases). CDR3 length: 14 amino acids. Trimming cost V 2 bases and J 4 bases, with 11 bases left between them. In germline, CDR1 is SNHLY, CDR2 FYNNEI. The full variable domain, in which reference TRBV2 and TRBJ1-1 provide the parts outside the CDR3, is EPEVTQTPSHQVTQMGQEVILRCVPISNHLYFYWYRQILGQKVEFLVSFYNNEISEKSEIFDDQFSVERPDGSNFTLKIRSTKLEDSAMYFCASSEWTGGTEAFFGQGTRLTVV.

The gene calls are TRBV6-1 and TRBJ1-2; D is unclear. The CDR3 runs 15 residues. Germline CDR1 reads MNHNS; CDR2 reads SASEGT. Trimming pared 2 bases from V and 4 bases from J, leaving 14 bases between. The DNA for the CDR3 is TGTGCCAGCAGTGAACCCCCGGGTTTCAGCTATGGCTACACCTTC. Translation gives CASSEPPGFSYGYTF.

This chain uses TRBV13 with TRBJ2-3, with D possibly matching TRBD2 (6 bases). Trimming removed 3 bases from V and 5 bases from J, with 18 bases in between. The germline V gene encodes CDR1 PRHDT and CDR2 FYEKMQ (reference sequence). The CDR3 contains 16 residues. CDR3 DNA sequence: TGTGCCAGCAGCTTGGGGCCTACTCTGGAGGGAGATACGCAGTATTTT. Translating it yields CASSLGPTLEGDTQYF.

This clonotype was detected many times. The chain employs TRBV20-1 and TRBJ2-2; D might be TRBD2 (5 bases). This CDR3 spans 14 amino acids. Per germline, CDR1 DFQATT and CDR2 SNEGSKA (reference sequence). V dropped 0 bases and J dropped 6 bases, with 11 bases sitting between them. The chain's CDR3 is CSARDPWEPGELFF. In DNA, the CDR3 is TGCAGTGCTAGAGACCCTTGGGAGCCCGGGGAGCTGTTTTTT.

This clonotype was recorded at least ten times. This sequence joins TRBV12-3 or TRBV12-4 and TRBJ2-1; 10 bases are a match to TRBD1. Trimming took 1 base from V and 6 from J; bases not matched to a gene: 6. This CDR3 has 16 amino acids. DNA of the CDR3: TGTGCCAGCAGTTTAGGGGGGACAGGGGAAGTCAATGAGCAGTTCTTC. It yields the protein CASSLGGTGEVNEQFF.

The CDR3 reads CASSLVPGQTPYNEQFF. DNA of the CDR3: TGTGCCAGCAGCTTAGTCCCAGGACAGACGCCTTACAATGAGCAGTTCTTC. V is TRBV7-9 and J is TRBJ2-1; tentatively, D is TRBD1 (6 bases). CDR3 length: 17 amino acids. Germline loops: CDR1 SEHNR, CDR2 FQNEAQ (reference sequence). V lost 1 base and J 4 bases, leaving 17 bases between the germline ends.

This chain links TRBV20-1 with TRBJ2-7; D not certain. The CDR3 runs 13 residues. Germline loops: CDR1 DFQATT, CDR2 SNEGSKA (reference sequence). V shed 0 bases and J shed 1 base, with 7 bases lying between them. The CDR3 spells CSARDANSYEQYF. The CDR3 DNA follows: TGCAGTGCTAGAGATGCGAATTCCTACGAGCAGTACTTC.

The CDR3 loop reads CASRTLNLAATDTQYF. The CDR3 bases are TGTGCCAGCAGAACACTAAATCTTGCGGCGACAGATACGCAGTATTTT. The chain has TRBV2 and TRBJ2-3, with D hard to call. The CDR3 runs to 16 residues. The germline V gene encodes CDR1 SNHLY and CDR2 FYNNEI. V was shortened by 6 bases and J by 3 bases, with 19 bases between the two germline ends.